What follows describes a single T cell receptor (beta chain). This sample was included in a study of T-cell reconstitution after alpha-beta-depleted transplantation in children. A library of TCRbeta sequences, prepared with unique molecular identifiers, was generated. MiXCR was run by TCRdb on the PCR reads, yielding one entry per CDR3 protein. The sample holds over 550,000 distinct CDR3 sequences, roughly a tenth seen once. There are 17 residues in the CDR3. The germline V gene encodes CDR1 SGDLS and CDR2 YYNGEE. Trimming at V came to 2 bases and at J to 6 bases, leaving 10 bases not matched to a gene.

The chain is built from TRBV9 and TRBJ2-1, with 11 bases that match TRBD1. The receptor comes from a human donor who donated a stem cell graft to a child with acute myeloid leukemia. Sequencing used PBMCs from the stem cell graft donor, obtained from the stem cell graft. The CDR3 DNA is TGTGCCAGCAGCGTTTATCAAGGGACAGGGGGTCTCAATGAGCAGTTCTTC. This sequence encodes CASSVYQGTGGLNEQFF.